This T cell receptor beta chain is drawn from a study of blood T cell repertoires in COVID-19. At the level of the study: Sources were T cells, B-cell-depleted T cells, or PBMCs; the material itself was cDNA or gDNA.

The CDR3 sequence is 19 residues long. CDR1 WNHNN and CDR2 SYGVQD come from the germline V gene (reference sequence). Trimming removed 3 bases from V and 0 bases from J; junction bases left unmatched: 10. Followed over time, Seattle patients had been enrolled while infection was active. Sequencing was performed with immunoSEQ multiplex PCR; in TCRdb, only in-frame clones are kept and a portion is missing. The sample includes approximately 200,000 clones, roughly 81% of them seen just once. The chain uses TRBV10-1 and TRBJ2-6; 8 bases map to TRBD1. Source material: peripheral blood. The sequence came from a woman aged 80 or over with COVID-19, enrolled during active disease. The DNA for the CDR3 is TGCGCCAGCAGTGAACGGGGGACAGGCCCTCTCTCTGGGGCCAACGTCCTGACTTTC. Protein sequence: CASSERGTGPLSGANVLTF.